This T cell receptor beta chain was recorded in a study of cytotoxic CD8 clonotypes in ibrutinib-treated CLL. For the study at large: Response samples were obtained once patients had received a median around 12 months of treatment, range 6 to 36.

Deep sequencing aimed at 1 in 200,000 to 1 in 1 million T cells' resolution. The method was immunoSEQ multiplex PCR; TCRdb's version includes in-frame clones alone and lacks a portion of them. Of some 150,000 clones listed, 70% to 80% were seen once; the top ten hold 28%. About this clone itself: Its antigen is not identified.

This CDR3 contains 14 residues. CDR1 is SGHDT, CDR2 YYEEEE, per germline. V trimming: 4 bases; J trimming: 9 bases; junction bases outside the gene matches: 8. Overall study findings and caveats: The public clonotypes identified were infrequent and showed contraction or stability on treatment. Clonality was elevated at ibrutinib response and had returned toward baseline at progression.

The material sequenced was PBMCs, taken after 12 months of ibrutinib treatment. This TCR came from a human donor with chronic lymphocytic leukemia. The rearrangement uses TRBV5-6 and TRBJ1-1, with 11 bases aligning to TRBD1. This chain's CDR3 is CASSLGQGALQAFF. CDR3 in DNA: TGTGCCAGCAGCCTAGGACAGGGGGCGCTGCAAGCTTTCTTT.